Listed below are T cell receptor beta chains from one sample, sequenced in a study of shared clonotypes between healthy human individuals. Assay: immunoSEQ multiplex PCR; the TCRdb copy retains only in-frame clones and omits some. Of about 1 million clones listed, about 75% are singletons. The sample taken for sequencing was memory CD4+ T cells sorted from blood. The receptors stem from a man younger than 30 in good health. Each CDR3 is given with its conserved first and last residue. Each record gives: V gene, CDR3 length, clone size, J gene, CDR3 protein. Only some rows state a clone size, as once, few, many or a class for expanded clones.

>TRBV13|13|.|TRBJ2-5
CASTPAGVETQYF
>TRBV19|15|many|TRBJ2-4
CASETSGRAGDIQYF
>TRBV7-2|17|few|TRBJ2-2
CASRSPGAGGNTGELFF
>TRBV21-1|12|.|TRBJ1-6
CASSNLNSPLHF
>TRBV5-1|15|.|TRBJ2-7
CASSRYPDVAYEQYF
>TRBV28|17|.|TRBJ2-3
CASSRAGLAGVGNTQYF
>TRBV5-1|14|few|TRBJ2-2
CASGQGASTGELFF
>TRBV7-9|14|.|TRBJ2-3
CASSRPAGADTQYF
>TRBV6-1|15|.|TRBJ1-2
CASSDFWVGDYGYTF
>TRBV11-2|15|.|TRBJ1-2
CASSLVAVGSYGYTF
>TRBV5-1|13|.|TRBJ2-7
CASSSDSGTPTHF
>TRBV5-1|17|few|TRBJ2-2
CASSLDPDRADTGELFF
>TRBV6-6|13|.|TRBJ2-7
CASSYSKDYEQYF
>TRBV5-1|15|.|TRBJ1-4
CASSGRQGTNEKLFF
>TRBV9|13|.|TRBJ1-2
CASSVVDGFGYTF
>TRBV11-2|15|.|TRBJ2-7
CASSLDRGPLYEQYF
>TRBV6-5|15|.|TRBJ1-2
CASSYSSGGNYGYTF
>TRBV29-1|12|.|TRBJ2-3
CSVVYGQDTQYF
>TRBV9|16|.|TRBJ2-2
CASSVVGTGATGELFF
>TRBV14|13|medium-sized|TRBJ2-2
CASSQWRTGELFF
>TRBV2|14|.|TRBJ2-2
CASSRTVSTGELFF
>TRBV18|15|few|TRBJ1-1
CASSPLGVHGTEAFF
>TRBV19|14|.|TRBJ2-3
CASSIKREVDTQYF
>TRBV4-2|14|.|TRBJ1-1
CASSQGQGPTEAFF
>TRBV7-9|12|.|TRBJ1-4
CASSQFGEKLFF
>TRBV5-4|16|.|TRBJ2-5
CASSQISGGARETQYF
>TRBV19|13|.|TRBJ1-1
CASSPEVWVKAFF
>TRBV5-1|16|.|TRBJ2-7
CASSSSSGGNSYEQYF
>TRBV5-1|15|.|TRBJ2-2
CASSLSALNTGELFF
>TRBV15|12|.|TRBJ2-5
CATSSGGGGQYF
>TRBV5-1|15|.|TRBJ2-6
CASSGPTSGANVLTF
>TRBV28|15|.|TRBJ1-1
CATSGGAGLNTEAFF
>TRBV11-3|17|.|TRBJ2-3
CASSPQRRGGLSDTQYF
>TRBV5-4|16|few|TRBJ1-1
CASSWGTAGMNTEAFF
>TRBV4-2|19|.|TRBJ2-7
CASSQGGRGGQSWAYEQYF
>TRBV5-4|13|.|TRBJ2-7
CASSSGVRYEQYF
>TRBV30|13|.|TRBJ2-2
CAWSVTIPGELFF
>TRBV30|15|few|TRBJ2-5
CAWSVTSGSTETQYF
>TRBV5-4|16|once|TRBJ2-7
CASSSGKRERSYEQYF
>TRBV7-9|16|.|TRBJ2-5
CASSPPGTGFRETQYF
>TRBV5-1|15|.|TRBJ1-1
CASSLVPGTDTEAFF
>TRBV6-6|14|.|TRBJ1-6
CASRGTGEGSPLHF
>TRBV6-1|14|.|TRBJ1-5
CATSGSSTNQPQHF
>TRBV5-1|18|.|TRBJ2-3
CASSLGTSGSWSTDTQYF
>TRBV7-2|13|.|TRBJ1-2
CASSGHEGLGYTF
>TRBV11-2|14|.|TRBJ2-2
CASPTSAWNGELFF
>TRBV11-3|15|once|TRBJ2-3
CASSVGLAGTDTQYF
>TRBV5-1|12|.|TRBJ1-2
CASSLDRGGYTF
>TRBV10-3|13|.|TRBJ1-1
CAISGGANTEAFF